These 25 T cell receptor beta chains originate from one sample sequenced in a study of early T cells in non-severe SARS-CoV-2 infection. Using its own MiXCR run on the 5' RACE reads, TCRdb lists one record per CDR3 protein. The sample contains roughly 31,000 distinct CDR3 sequences, less than 10% of which appear only once. Sequencing used whole blood. The source is an adult who was a healthcare worker with PCR-confirmed SARS-CoV-2 infection or an uninfected control (not recorded which).

V is TRBV9 and J is TRBJ2-2; possible D gene TRBD2, 6 bases. The V gene's germline CDR1 is SGDLS and CDR2 YYNGEE. V lost 0 bases and J 5 bases, leaving 11 bases between the germline ends. The CDR3 consists of 15 residues. DNA of the CDR3: TGTGCCAGCAGCGTAGGGCAGGGAGGTACCGGGGAGCTGTTTTTT. Translated, it gives CASSVGQGGTGELFF.

The chain combines TRBV9 with TRBJ2-5; D may be TRBD1 or TRBD2 (5 bases each). Trimming shortened V by 3 bases and J by 4 bases, and 13 bases separated the two germline ends. In germline, CDR1 is SGDLS, CDR2 YYNGEE. The CDR3 spans 14 residues. The CDR3 nucleotides read TGTGCCAGCAGCGGGGACGGGGTAGCAGAGACCCAGTACTTC. This translates into CASSGDGVAETQYF. The full variable domain, rest sourced from reference TRBV9 and TRBJ2-5, is DSGVTQTPKHLITATGQRVTLRCSPRSGDLSVYWYQQSLDQGLQFLIQYYNGEERAKGNILERFSAQQFPDLHSELNLSSLELGDSALYFCASSGDGVAETQYFGPGTRLLVL.

This chain connects TRBV29-1 to TRBJ2-2; 9 bases match TRBD2. Germline CDR1 is SQVTM and CDR2 is ANQGSEA. Germline trimming cut 5 bases from V and 4 bases from J; bases unmatched to any gene: 5. The CDR3 covers 14 residues. The CDR3 DNA follows: TGCAGCGTTCAAAGCGGGGGGCGCACCGGGGAGCTGTTTTTT. Its protein product is CSVQSGGRTGELFF.

This clonotype was detected a few times. This chain links TRBV10-3 with TRBJ1-6, with D perhaps matching TRBD1 (6 bases). This CDR3 is 15 amino acids long. Germline V gene lookup returns CDR1 ENHRY and CDR2 SYGVKD. V dropped 6 bases and J dropped 7 bases, with 16 bases sitting between them. CDR3 amino acids: CAISSLQGPNSPLHF. CDR3 coding DNA: TGTGCCATCAGCTCTTTGCAGGGGCCGAATTCACCCCTCCACTTT.

This clonotype has just a few counts. The chain employs TRBV6-6 and TRBJ1-5; D might be TRBD1 (5 bases). Deletions cut 6 bases from V and 4 bases from J, with 13 bases between. Germline V gene sequence: CDR1 MNHNY, CDR2 SVGAGI (reference sequence). This CDR3 comprises 14 residues. CDR3 in DNA: TGTGCCAGCAGGCAAGACAGCTTAAATCAGCCCCAGCATTTT. This sequence encodes CASRQDSLNQPQHF.

This clonotype has a count of ten or more. This chain links TRBV20-1 with TRBJ1-3; weak D call: TRBD1 (5 bases). Trimming stripped 5 bases from V and 3 bases from J, with 17 bases between. The CDR3 length is 15 residues. CDR1 and CDR2 (germline): DFQATT, SNEGSKA (reference sequence). This CDR3 reads CSASTGTRFGNTIYF. CDR3 nucleotide sequence: TGCAGTGCTTCAACCGGGACTCGATTTGGAAACACCATATATTTT.

The CDR3 reads CASSGRLATNEKLFF. The CDR3 nucleotides are TGTGCCAGCAGTGGGCGACTCGCAACTAATGAAAAACTGTTTTTT. The chain recombines TRBV25-1 with TRBJ1-4, with D hard to call. Germline CDR1 is MGHDK and CDR2 is SYGVNS. This CDR3 is built from 15 residues. Trimming shortened V by 4 bases and J by 0 bases, and 9 bases separated the two germline ends.

This clonotype came up many times. The genes are TRBV19 and TRBJ2-5; 9 positions agree with TRBD1. This CDR3 spans 14 amino acids. From germline, CDR1 is LNHDA and CDR2 SQIVND (reference sequence). V trimming: 6 bases; J trimming: 4 bases; junction bases outside the gene matches: 6. CDR3 residues: CASRDRGRGETQYF. The DNA for the CDR3 is TGTGCCAGTAGGGACAGGGGACGGGGAGAGACCCAGTACTTC.

This clonotype was counted at least ten times. V usage is TRBV6-6 and J usage is TRBJ1-6; TRBD1 aligns across 7 bases. The CDR3 is 14 residues long. Germline values: CDR1 MNHNY, CDR2 SVGAGI (reference sequence). With 6 bases clipped from V and 7 bases from J, the junction kept 6 bases outside the gene matches. CDR3 loop: CASRGDSKNSPLHF. Written as DNA, the CDR3 is TGTGCCAGCAGGGGGGACAGCAAAAATTCACCCCTCCACTTT.

There are a few counts of this clonotype. The rearrangement links TRBV6-2 or TRBV6-3 to TRBJ2-4, with D possibly being TRBD1 (6 bases). Between the trimmed V and J ends, which lost 7 bases and 0 bases, there was a span of 13 bases. CDR1 and CDR2 from the germline V gene are MNHEY and SVGEGT. The CDR3 contains 15 residues. CDR3 coding DNA: TGTGCCAGCAACTTCAGGGGAATAGCCAAAAACATTCAGTACTTC. It specifies CASNFRGIAKNIQYF.

This clonotype occurred a few times. The chain has TRBV20-1 and TRBJ2-4, with D perhaps matching TRBD2 (6 bases). The germline V gene has CDR1 DFQATT and CDR2 SNEGSKA (reference sequence). V was pared by 3 bases and J by 11 bases, with 17 bases between. CDR3 length equals 13 residues. The DNA of the CDR3 is TGCAGTGCTAGGGGGCGGGATCATTCTTTTCAGTACTTC. The encoded protein is CSARGRDHSFQYF.

This clonotype was counted at least ten times. This chain joins TRBV5-1 and TRBJ2-1; 9 bases are a match to TRBD1. Germline V CDR1 and CDR2: SGHRS, YFSETQ. This CDR3 is built from 16 residues. Trimming took 4 bases from V and 5 from J; bases not matched to a gene: 10. The CDR3 region is CASSNRAGTGNNEQFF. The CDR3 bases are TGCGCCAGCAGCAACAGAGCCGGGACAGGGAACAATGAGCAGTTCTTC. The full variable domain, rest sourced from reference TRBV5-1 and TRBJ2-1, is KAGVTQTPRYLIKTRGQQVTLSCSPISGHRSVSWYQQTPGQGLQFLFEYFSETQRNKGNFPGRFSGRQFSNSRSEMNVSTLELGDSALYLCASSNRAGTGNNEQFFGPGTRLTVL.

The rearrangement links TRBV7-2 to TRBJ2-4, with TRBD1 identical over 9 bases. CDR3 length: 14 residues. CDR1 is SGHTA, CDR2 FQGNSA, per germline. The V and J ends lost 5 bases and 8 bases, in that order; junction bases with no gene match: 7. The CDR3 DNA is TGTGCCAGCAGCCGGACAGGGGACGAGGACATTCAGTACTTC. This gives the protein CASSRTGDEDIQYF. Full variable domain (remainder filled in from reference TRBV7-2 and TRBJ2-4): GAGVSQSPSNKVTEKGKDVELRCDPISGHTALYWYRQSLGQGLEFLIYFQGNSAPDKSGLPSDRFSAERTGGSVSTLTIQRTQQEDSAVYLCASSRTGDEDIQYFGAGTRLSVL.

This clonotype was detected a few times. V usage is TRBV6-2 or TRBV6-3 and J usage is TRBJ2-5; 13 bases match TRBD2. Trimming removed 3 bases from V and 5 bases from J; junction bases left unmatched: 6. The CDR3 is made up of 16 amino acids. Germline V gene data show CDR1 as MNHEY and CDR2 as SVGEGT. CDR3: CASSYRPGLAGETQYF. The CDR3 bases are TGTGCCAGCAGTTATCGCCCGGGACTAGCGGGGGAGACCCAGTACTTC.

The chain recombines TRBV7-2 with TRBJ1-3; D possibly corresponds to TRBD1 (6 bases). This CDR3 has 13 amino acids. Germline-derived CDR1 and CDR2 are SGHTA and FQGNSA. V lost 4 bases, J lost 4 bases, and 8 bases lay in between. CDR3 region: CASSSDRGNTIYF. Here the CDR3 DNA reads TGTGCCAGCAGCTCGGACAGAGGAAACACCATATATTTT.

This clonotype was recorded at least ten times. The chain employs TRBV7-3 and TRBJ2-1; no reliable D call. The CDR3 extends over 15 amino acids. Between the trimmed V and J ends, which lost 1 base and 6 bases, there was a span of 13 bases. Germline values: CDR1 SGHTA, CDR2 FQGTGA. The CDR3 reads CASSLSPSLGNEQFF. In DNA form, the CDR3 reads TGTGCCAGCAGCTTAAGTCCCTCCTTGGGCAATGAGCAGTTCTTC. The full variable domain, its missing parts supplied by reference TRBV7-3 and TRBJ2-1, is GAGVSQTPSNKVTEKGKYVELRCDPISGHTALYWYRQSLGQGPEFLIYFQGTGAADDSGLPNDRFFAVRPEGSVSTLKIQRTERGDSAVYLCASSLSPSLGNEQFFGPGTRLTVL.

Ten or more counts support this clonotype. The chain employs TRBV14 and TRBJ2-7; D possibly uses TRBD1 or TRBD2 (5 bases each). Germline lookup yields CDR1 SGHDN and CDR2 FVKESK. The CDR3 has 17 residues. Between the trimmed V and J ends, which lost 4 bases and 0 bases, there was a span of 19 bases. In DNA form, the CDR3 reads TGTGCCAGCAGCCCCAACTGGTGGCGAGGGGACTCCTACGAGCAGTACTTC. Protein product: CASSPNWWRGDSYEQYF.

This clonotype was counted many times. The rearrangement joins TRBV7-2 to TRBJ1-2; 7 bases agree with TRBD1. Germline CDR1 SGHTA, CDR2 FQGNSA. This CDR3 contains 13 residues. The V gene end was trimmed by 1 base and the J gene end by 7 bases; junction bases not matched to a gene: 3. The CDR3 here is CASSLGGGSGYTF. CDR3 coding DNA: TGTGCCAGCAGCTTAGGAGGGGGCAGTGGCTACACCTTC.

This chain links TRBV11-1 with TRBJ2-2; no clear D. The CDR3 contains 12 residues. From germline, CDR1 is SGHAT and CDR2 FQDESV (reference sequence). Deletions cut 1 base from V and 6 bases from J, with 3 bases between. This chain's CDR3 is CASSLVPGELFF. The CDR3 DNA reads as TGTGCCAGCAGCTTAGTCCCCGGGGAGCTGTTTTTT.

This clonotype has at least ten counts. J is TRBJ2-5 and V is TRBV2, with TRBD2 as a possible D gene (5 bases). The germline V gene has CDR1 SNHLY and CDR2 FYNNEI. V lost 7 bases, J lost 3 bases, and 15 bases lay in between. CDR3 length equals 14 residues. CDR3 sequence: CASTLSNSEETQYF. The DNA for the CDR3 is TGTGCCAGCACGCTCTCTAATAGCGAAGAGACCCAGTACTTC. Drawing the rest from reference TRBV2 and TRBJ2-5, the complete variable domain is EPEVTQTPSHQVTQMGQEVILRCVPISNHLYFYWYRQILGQKVEFLVSFYNNEISEKSEIFDDQFSVERPDGSNFTLKIRSTKLEDSAMYFCASTLSNSEETQYFGPGTRLLVL.

Many counts were recorded for this clonotype. V is TRBV19 and J is TRBJ1-2; perhaps TRBD1 as D (5 bases). V lost 3 bases and J lost 4, with 9 bases in between. The germline V gene has CDR1 LNHDA and CDR2 SQIVND (reference sequence). The CDR3 runs 13 residues. The CDR3 sequence is CASSMDQGYGYTF. CDR3 coding DNA: TGTGCCAGTAGTATGGACCAGGGCTATGGCTACACCTTC.

This clonotype was counted ten times or more. The chain couples TRBV6-5 to TRBJ2-1; D is unresolved. Per the germline V gene, CDR1 is MNHEY and CDR2 is SVGAGI. The V end lost 5 bases, the J end lost 0 bases, and 8 bases lay between the germline ends. This CDR3 comprises 14 residues. CDR3 coding DNA: TGTGCCAGCAGTAGGGCAGACTCCTACAATGAGCAGTTCTTC. Its protein is CASSRADSYNEQFF.

This clonotype occurred many times. This sequence joins TRBV6-2 or TRBV6-3 and TRBJ1-1; no definite D call. V dropped 5 bases and J dropped 0 bases, with 10 bases sitting between them. Germline loops: CDR1 MNHEY, CDR2 SVGEGT. There are 14 residues in the CDR3. Written as DNA, the CDR3 is TGTGCCAGCAGTATCCGCGAAATGAACACTGAAGCTTTCTTT. The encoded protein is CASSIREMNTEAFF.

This clonotype was counted many times. This chain uses TRBV7-2 with TRBJ2-7; D is ambiguous. Trimming removed 0 bases at V and 6 bases at J, with 21 bases between. This CDR3 comprises 17 residues. CDR1 is SGHTA, CDR2 FQGNSA, per germline. In DNA, the CDR3 is TGTGCCAGCAGCTTAGCTCGGTTTCGGCAGGATAAAGGCGAGCAGTACTTC. Translated: CASSLARFRQDKGEQYF. Full variable domain (rest looked up from reference TRBV7-2 and TRBJ2-7): GAGVSQSPSNKVTEKGKDVELRCDPISGHTALYWYRQSLGQGLEFLIYFQGNSAPDKSGLPSDRFSAERTGGSVSTLTIQRTQQEDSAVYLCASSLARFRQDKGEQYFGPGTRLTVT.

This clonotype came up many times. The chain carries TRBV5-1 and TRBJ1-1, with D possibly matching TRBD1 (6 bases). V lost 0 bases to trimming and J lost 7 bases, with 13 bases between them. The CDR3 length is 14 residues. Germline assignment: CDR1 SGHRS and CDR2 YFSETQ. CDR3 in amino acids: CASSLGDIEGEAFF. CDR3 nucleotides: TGCGCCAGCAGCTTGGGGGACATTGAAGGTGAAGCTTTCTTT.